The 23 T cell receptor beta chains in this list originate from one sample, sequenced in a study of CD8+CD57+ T cells in acquired aplastic anemia. The TCR beta profiling, which covered VDJ combination and CDR3 sequence, was carried out using genomic DNA as the template. Each CDR3 protein is one row after TCRdb ran MiXCR on the reads. The repertoire holds 400,000 to 600,000 distinct CDR3 sequences, with approximately 32% as singletons. Sequencing was done on patients that had shown CD8+CD57+ cell expansion by flow cytometry. Sequencing was carried out using sorted CD4+, CD8+, or CD8+CD57+ T cells (not recorded which) from PBMCs. Receptors were obtained from a human donor with aplastic anemia.

The V call is TRBV2, the J call TRBJ2-3; D not certain. This CDR3 has 13 residues. CDR1 and CDR2 (germline): SNHLY, FYNNEI. Trimming removed 7 bases from V and 0 bases from J, with 8 bases in between. The CDR3 here is CASNGASTDTQYF. The CDR3 bases are TGTGCCAGCAACGGCGCTAGCACAGATACGCAGTATTTT.

This clonotype has at least ten counts. V is TRBV20-1 and J is TRBJ1-5; 8 bases are shared with TRBD1. Germline V gene data show CDR1 as DFQATT and CDR2 as SNEGSKA (reference sequence). The V segment lost 3 bases and the J segment 4 bases; nucleotides outside the gene matches: 5. The CDR3 spans 14 residues. Here the CDR3 DNA reads TGCAGTGCTAGCTTCGGGACAGGTAATCAGCCCCAGCATTTT. Its translation is CSASFGTGNQPQHF.

V and J are TRBV10-3 and TRBJ1-3; 8 bases agree with TRBD1. The CDR3 extends over 15 amino acids. V was pared by 7 bases and J by 4 bases, with 9 bases of the junction left unmatched. Germline values: CDR1 ENHRY, CDR2 SYGVKD. The CDR3 DNA sequence: TGTGCCATCAACGCGGACAGGGCGCCGGGAAACACCATATATTTT. The encoded protein is CAINADRAPGNTIYF.

This clonotype was recorded once. The rearrangement links TRBV19 to TRBJ2-2, with D possibly being TRBD1 or TRBD2 (6 bases each). The CDR3 has 16 amino acids. Germline V gives CDR1 LNHDA, CDR2 SQIVND (reference sequence). Trimming stripped 5 bases from V and 6 bases from J, with 19 bases between. The CDR3 sequence: CASSPPRGRYSGELFF. CDR3 DNA sequence: TGTGCCAGTAGTCCCCCCCGGGGGCGTTACTCCGGGGAGCTGTTTTTT.

V and J are TRBV6-5 and TRBJ1-1, with 8 bases identical to TRBD1. The CDR3 length is 13 residues. Trimming cost V 1 base and J 6 bases; bases outside gene matches: 1. Per germline, CDR1 MNHEY and CDR2 SVGAGI. The CDR3: CASSYLQGAEAFF. The CDR3 nucleotides are TGTGCCAGCAGTTACTTACAGGGGGCTGAAGCTTTCTTT.

This chain links TRBV11-1 with TRBJ2-3; 9 bases are a match to TRBD1. V lost 4 bases, J lost 3 bases, and 14 bases stayed unmatched. The CDR3 is 18 residues long. Looked up from germline, CDR1 is SGHAT and CDR2 is FQDESV (reference sequence). This CDR3 reads CASSSKTGGYAVTDTQYF. The CDR3 region has the DNA TGTGCCAGCAGCTCCAAAACAGGGGGCTATGCGGTGACAGATACGCAGTATTTT. Combining the CDR3 with reference TRBV11-1 and TRBJ2-3 gives the whole variable domain EAEVAQSPRYKITEKSQAVAFWCDPISGHATLYWYRQILGQGPELLVQFQDESVVDDSQLPKDRFSAERLKGVDSTLKIQPAELGDSAMYLCASSSKTGGYAVTDTQYFGPGTRLTVL.

In this sample, this clonotype turned up many times. This chain links TRBV20-1 with TRBJ1-2, with D unclear. The CDR3 is made up of 13 amino acids. The germline V and J ends were trimmed by 3 bases and 0 bases, with 8 bases remaining between them. Germline V gene data show CDR1 as DFQATT and CDR2 as SNEGSKA (reference sequence). The CDR3 DNA is TGCAGTGCTAGTAGTAAGGCTAACTATGGCTACACCTTC. This gives the protein CSASSKANYGYTF.

This clonotype has a count of ten or more. The J gene is TRBJ2-7, the V gene TRBV7-8, with 8 bases aligning to TRBD2. The V segment lost 3 bases and the J segment 5 bases; nucleotides outside the gene matches: 6. The length of the CDR3 is 14 residues. Germline V gives CDR1 SGHVS, CDR2 FQNEAQ. The CDR3 is CASSFTGGGHEQYF. The DNA of the CDR3 is TGTGCCAGCAGCTTTACCGGGGGGGGCCACGAGCAGTACTTC.

Details on this clonotype: The final CDR3 position lacks the conserved phenylalanine or tryptophan, pointing to a likely read error. The V and J genes are TRBV24-1 and TRBJ1-5; 8 nucleotides agree with TRBD1. Germline trimming cut 11 bases from V and 4 bases from J; bases unmatched to any gene: 12. The CDR3 is made up of 15 amino acids. Per the germline V gene, CDR1 is KGHDR and CDR2 is SFDVKD. CDR3 in DNA: TGTGCCAGTGGCCATTGGACAGGGAATAATCAGCCCCAGCATCTT. This encodes CASGHWTGNNQPQHL.

This clonotype was seen repeatedly, ten times or more. The V call is TRBV19, the J call TRBJ1-5, with 7 bases aligning to TRBD1. In germline, CDR1 is LNHDA, CDR2 SQIVND (reference sequence). V lost 5 bases and J lost 0; bases outside the gene matches: 1. The CDR3 covers 14 residues. In nucleotides, the CDR3 is TGTGCCAGTAGTGACAGGGCTAGCAATCAGCCCCAGCATTTT. Translated, it gives CASSDRASNQPQHF.

This clonotype was seen just once. The rearrangement joins TRBV15 to TRBJ2-3; D not resolved. The CDR3 is 15 amino acids. Trimming pared 0 bases from V and 3 bases from J, leaving 10 bases between. The germline V gene has CDR1 LNHNV and CDR2 YYDKDF (reference sequence). CDR3 nucleotides: TGTGCCACCAGCAGAGACTCGACCGTGACAGATACGCAGTATTTT. Protein: CATSRDSTVTDTQYF.

V usage is TRBV7-2 and J usage is TRBJ2-1; D is unclear. The CDR3 is 13 amino acids. The germline V and J ends were trimmed by 1 base and 5 bases, with 6 bases remaining between them. The germline gives CDR1 SGHTA, CDR2 FQGNSA. This chain's CDR3 is CASSLGQDNEQFF. The CDR3 nucleotides are TGTGCCAGCAGCTTAGGGCAAGACAATGAGCAGTTCTTC.

This clonotype was counted ten times or more. This chain joins TRBV25-1 and TRBJ2-7; 8 bases are shared with TRBD2. CDR1 and CDR2 (germline): MGHDK, SYGVNS. V lost 7 bases, J lost 6 bases, and 11 bases stayed unmatched. The CDR3 is 14 amino acids. In DNA, the CDR3 is TGTGCCAGCACCAAGAGCGGGAGAGACCCCGAGCAGTACTTC. This codes for CASTKSGRDPEQYF.

This clonotype was observed at least ten times. The chain uses TRBV19 and TRBJ1-3; TRBD1 might be the D (5 bases). This CDR3 has 14 amino acids. Germline V lookup: CDR1 LNHDA, CDR2 SQIVND (reference sequence). The germline V and J ends were trimmed by 4 bases and 8 bases, with 15 bases remaining between them. In nucleotides, the CDR3 is TGTGCCAGTAGTAGCGGCAGGGCGGAAGACACCATATATTTT. This codes for CASSSGRAEDTIYF.

The DNA for the CDR3 is TGTGCCAGCAGTTTATCCCCCGTGGGAACTGCCTACACCTTC. Residues: CASSLSPVGTAYTF. The chain has TRBV27 and TRBJ1-2; no firm D call. V shed 0 bases and J shed 10 bases, with 15 bases lying between them. The CDR3 extends over 14 amino acids. Germline V gene sequence: CDR1 MNHEY, CDR2 SMNVEV (reference sequence).

The sample holds a few counts of this clonotype. The chain couples TRBV12-3 or TRBV12-4 to TRBJ1-5, with unresolved D. Trimming shortened V by 3 bases and J by 5 bases, and 8 bases separated the two germline ends. This CDR3 region has 13 residues. The CDR3 nucleotides are TGTGCCAGCAGTTTTGGGCAAGATCAGCCCCAGCATTTT. It encodes CASSFGQDQPQHF.

In its sample, this clonotype was seen many times. The rearrangement uses TRBV24-1 and TRBJ1-5, with D hard to call. V lost 2 bases, J lost 11 bases, and 9 bases lay in between. From germline, CDR1 is KGHDR and CDR2 SFDVKD. This CDR3 is built from 12 residues. Here the CDR3 DNA reads TGTGCCACCAGTGATTCCGGGCCGGCCCAGCATTTT. Amino acid sequence: CATSDSGPAQHF.

The sample holds many counts of this clonotype. The chain's CDR3 is CASSLDGSTVNGYTF. DNA of the CDR3: TGTGCCAGCAGCCTTGACGGCAGTACAGTGAATGGCTACACCTTC. V is TRBV7-9 and J is TRBJ1-2, with D unclear. Trimming pared 5 bases from V and 6 bases from J, leaving 19 bases between. This CDR3 region has 15 residues. Germline V CDR1 and CDR2: SEHNR, FQNEAQ (reference sequence).

This clonotype was seen ten or more times. The chain joins TRBV4-3 to TRBJ1-2, with unresolved D. Between the trimmed V and J ends, which lost 0 bases and 7 bases, there was a span of 12 bases. Germline-derived CDR1 and CDR2 are LGHNA and YSLEER. The CDR3 consists of 14 residues. CDR3 sequence reads: CASSQERTSGGYTF. CDR3 bases: TGCGCCAGCAGCCAAGAAAGGACTAGCGGTGGCTACACCTTC.

V gene TRBV2 combines with J gene TRBJ1-2, with D uncertain. V dropped 9 bases and J dropped 4 bases, with 12 bases sitting between them. This CDR3 is built from 12 residues. Germline CDR1 reads SNHLY; CDR2 reads FYNNEI. The CDR3 sequence: CASGQRIYGYTF. For the CDR3, the DNA is TGTGCCAGTGGGCAGCGGATCTATGGCTACACCTTC.

The chain links TRBV5-1 to TRBJ1-1, with a possible D match to TRBD1 (6 bases). Trimming pared 4 bases from V and 6 bases from J, leaving 16 bases between. CDR1 is SGHRS and CDR2 is YFSETQ in the germline V gene. The length of the CDR3 is 14 residues. DNA of the CDR3: TGCGCCAGCAGCACCACAGGGAAGGGCGCTGAAGCTTTCTTT. This sequence encodes CASSTTGKGAEAFF.

J is TRBJ1-1 and V is TRBV4-3; D unclear. The CDR3 spans 15 residues. Germline assignment: CDR1 LGHNA and CDR2 YSLEER. V was pared by 0 bases and J by 3 bases, with 11 bases between. CDR3 residues: CASSQDYPVDTEAFF. The CDR3 DNA is TGCGCCAGCAGCCAAGATTATCCCGTGGACACTGAAGCTTTCTTT.

This clonotype was recorded at least ten times. The gene calls are TRBV7-8 and TRBJ1-2; D call uncertain. Trimming took 1 base from V and 3 from J, leaving 9 bases between them. The germline V gene has CDR1 SGHVS and CDR2 FQNEAQ. There are 14 residues in the CDR3. The CDR3 bases are TGTGCCAGCAGCTTAGATGAAGGGCACTATGGCTACACCTTC. Translating it yields CASSLDEGHYGYTF.